This T cell receptor (beta chain) was observed in a study of blood T cells in healthy people across ages. Study results and limitations: Investigators viewed diversity estimates from one million T cells as underestimates, the study reported.

The CDR3 is made up of 13 amino acids. V was shortened by 7 bases and J by 3 bases, with 12 bases between the two germline ends. Every sample had a minimum of 6 million PBMCs isolated. The second PCR ran roughly 6 to 11 cycles with a sample-barcoded 5' primer and J-beta primers. Every sample gave at least 3 million paired-end reads containing CDR3. TCRdb re-called the 5' RACE reads through MiXCR, storing one row per CDR3 protein. The sample has 600,000 to 900,000 distinct CDR3 sequences, roughly 24% seen once; the top ten hold roughly 3.1%. Notes on this clonotype: What it binds is not known.

The same sample was also used in a study of T cells of mothers and their children.

J is TRBJ1-1 and V is TRBV12-3 or TRBV12-4; D gene uncertain. The material sequenced was blood. The TCR comes from a boy aged 5-17 years in good health. CDR3 protein: CASTSPGYTEAFF. The DNA for the CDR3 is TGTGCCAGCACCTCGCCGGGGTACACTGAAGCTTTCTTT.